The TCR beta chain described here comes from a study of tissue T cells after allogeneic stem cell transplantation. Profiling relied on immunoSEQ multiplex PCR, and the TCRdb table lists in-frame clones only, not all of them. The table has about 6,700 clones, roughly three quarters seen once. The length of the CDR3 is 13 residues. V shed 0 bases and J shed 8 bases, with 11 bases lying between them. Germline values: CDR1 SGHRS, CDR2 YFSETQ. Study outcomes and limitations: Only a limited share of tissue TCRs appeared in blood or spleen.

All graft-versus-host disease patients had gastrointestinal involvement and received several lines of directed therapy. For this clone: Its antigen is not identified.

This chain uses TRBV5-1 with TRBJ1-1; D not resolved. The source was skin, collected at autopsy. This receptor was identified in a male patient aged 60 or older with steroid-refractory graft-versus-host disease after an allogeneic stem cell transplant. The T cells may come from the graft donor. DNA for the CDR3: TGCGCCAGCAGCTTGGCTGCTGATTCAGAAGCTTTCTTT. It encodes CASSLAADSEAFF.